The entry below gives a single T cell receptor beta chain sequence along with its context. The antigen remains unidentified. Germline loops: CDR1 SGHRS, CDR2 YFSETQ. CDR3 length: 13 amino acids. The ends were cut back, 6 bases at V and 5 bases at J, with 13 bases in the middle. The source of the sample is a study of T cells in localized non-small cell lung cancer. Study outcomes and limitations: Longer overall survival was associated with a higher density of T cells in the blood. Adjacent lung exhibited a median of about 50 among the 100 most abundant tumor clones. Tumor samples were not multi-region, leaving intratumor heterogeneity unexcluded. Adjacent uninvolved lung had the highest clonality, suggesting focused antigen responses.

TCRdb's copy holds only in-frame clones and misses some; the assay was immunoSEQ multiplex PCR. This repertoire shows 20,000 or so clones, approximately 80% found once; its top ten account for around 4.5%. This sequence joins TRBV5-1 and TRBJ2-3; D might be TRBD1 or TRBD2, each matching 5 bases. The specimen comprised peripheral blood, sampled before any cancer treatment. This TCR was sampled from a man aged 35-75 years with stage I lung adenocarcinoma. CDR3 in DNA: TGCGCCAGCACCCGAGGTGGGGGAGATACGCAGTATTTT. This encodes CASTRGGGDTQYF.